The rows below give T cell receptor beta chains drawn from one sample of a study of cytomegalovirus exposure and HLA in healthy donors. Repertoires were generated with immunoSEQ multiplex PCR, while TCRdb's copy carries only in-frame clones and drops some. This table has approximately 160,000 clones, 84% appearing once. The source material was PBMCs. All receptors come from a boy younger than 10 in good health and CMV-seronegative. CDR3s leave out the opening cysteine and the closing phenylalanine or tryptophan. Only some rows state a clone size, as once, few, many or a class for expanded clones.

TRBV14	-	ASSVRSQGTNEQF
TRBV11-3	-	ASSLLGDTEAF
TRBV28	-	ASSLQISNQPQH
TRBV18	-	ASSLTTMNTEAF
TRBV7-9	-	ASSLGRNEQY
TRBV2	-	ASSGPQEAF
TRBV21-1	-	ANPGTDNQPQH
TRBV5-4	-	ASSLDPTGVRDTEAF
TRBV19	-	ASRGQGLREQY
TRBV5-1	-	ASSLVQFMNTEAF
TRBV11-2	-	ASSPIAGGEAAYGYT
TRBV4-1	-	ASSQVSPGVSYEQY
TRBV2	-	ASSEAEKVEQY
TRBV2	-	ASSIGTSEQY
TRBV19	-	ATSSGMRETQY
TRBV27	-	ASSLNNNPYEQY
TRBV5-1	-	ASSLDAGTSPPGEQF
TRBV7-2	-	ASSLGRQETQY
TRBV5-1	-	ASSPGQDQETQY
TRBV4-2	-	ASSQDGQGMVRDEKLF
TRBV2	once	ASKRGSSYNEQF
TRBV28	-	ASKTGKNEQY
TRBV10-2	once	ASSGSSGAYEQY
TRBV10-2	few	ASSESGLASWWQF
TRBV19	-	ASSTTGKLFTEAF
TRBV4-1	-	ASSIGLAGLSYEQY
TRBV29-1	-	SVELEQTAYEQY